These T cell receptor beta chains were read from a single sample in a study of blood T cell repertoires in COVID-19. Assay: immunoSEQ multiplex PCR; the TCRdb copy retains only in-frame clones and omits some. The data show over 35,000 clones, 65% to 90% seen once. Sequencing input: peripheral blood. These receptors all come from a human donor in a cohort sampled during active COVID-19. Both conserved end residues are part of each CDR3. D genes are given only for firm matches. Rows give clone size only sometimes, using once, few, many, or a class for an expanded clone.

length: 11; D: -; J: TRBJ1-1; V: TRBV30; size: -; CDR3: CAWSGGQEAFF; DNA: TGTGCCTGGAGTGGGGGACAAGAAGCTTTCTTT
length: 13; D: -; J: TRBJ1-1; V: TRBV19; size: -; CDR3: CASSIGGSTEAFF; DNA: TGTGCCAGTAGTATAGGAGGGAGCACTGAAGCTTTCTTT
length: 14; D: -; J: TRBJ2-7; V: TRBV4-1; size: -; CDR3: CASSQGGGAYEQYF; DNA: TGCGCCAGCAGCCAAGGCGGCGGAGCCTACGAGCAGTACTTC
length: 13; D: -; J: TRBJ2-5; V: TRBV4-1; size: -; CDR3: CASGGQPQETQYF; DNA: TGCGCCAGCGGTGGACAGCCACAAGAGACCCAGTACTTC
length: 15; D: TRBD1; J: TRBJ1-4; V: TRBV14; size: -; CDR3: CASSQGGTGVGELFF; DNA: TGTGCCAGCAGCCAAGGAGGGACAGGGGTCGGGGAACTGTTTTTT
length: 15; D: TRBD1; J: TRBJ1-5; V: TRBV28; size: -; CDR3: CASSPPTGGNQPQHF; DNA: TGTGCCAGCAGCCCTCCAACAGGGGGCAATCAGCCCCAGCATTTT
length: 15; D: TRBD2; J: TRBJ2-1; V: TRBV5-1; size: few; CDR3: CASSLVLAENNEQFF; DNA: TGCGCCAGCAGCTTGGTACTAGCGGAAAACAATGAGCAGTTCTTC
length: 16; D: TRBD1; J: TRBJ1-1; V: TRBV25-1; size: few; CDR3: CASPRTGGFQSTEAFF; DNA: TGTGCCAGCCCTAGGACAGGGGGCTTCCAGAGCACTGAAGCTTTCTTT
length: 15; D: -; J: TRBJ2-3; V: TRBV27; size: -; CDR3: CASSLWSGVTDTQYF; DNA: TGTGCCAGCAGTTTATGGTCAGGGGTCACAGATACGCAGTATTTT
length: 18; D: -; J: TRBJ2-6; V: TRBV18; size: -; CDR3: CASSLGTGGVSGANVLTF; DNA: TGTGCCAGCTCACTGGGGACCGGAGGGGTTTCTGGGGCCAACGTCCTGACTTTC
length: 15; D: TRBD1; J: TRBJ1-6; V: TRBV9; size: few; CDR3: CASRDGTGDNSPLHF; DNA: TGTGCCAGCAGGGATGGGACAGGGGATAATTCACCCCTCCACTTT
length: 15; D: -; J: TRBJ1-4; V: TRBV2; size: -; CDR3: CASSVDRGAGEKLFF; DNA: TGTGCCAGCAGCGTGGATCGGGGGGCAGGGGAAAAACTGTTTTTT
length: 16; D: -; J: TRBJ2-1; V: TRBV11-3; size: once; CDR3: CASSLAGALSYNEQFF; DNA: TGTGCCAGCAGCTTGGCCGGAGCACTATCCTACAATGAGCAGTTCTTC
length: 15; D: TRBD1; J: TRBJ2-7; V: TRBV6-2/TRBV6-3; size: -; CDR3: CASSYPGTGTYEQYF; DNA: TGTGCCAGCAGTTATCCCGGGACAGGAACCTACGAGCAGTACTTC
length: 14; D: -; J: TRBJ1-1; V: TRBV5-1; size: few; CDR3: CASSLEGGYTEAFF; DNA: TGCGCCAGCAGCTTGGAGGGCGGGTACACTGAAGCTTTCTTT
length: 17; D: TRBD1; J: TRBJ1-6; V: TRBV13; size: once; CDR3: CASSRPSRQGGSSPLHF; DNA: TGTGCCAGCAGCCGACCTTCCCGACAGGGGGGATCTTCACCCCTCCACTTT
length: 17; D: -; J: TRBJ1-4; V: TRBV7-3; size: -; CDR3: CASSTLPPQGWNEKLFF; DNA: TGTGCCAGCAGCACTCTACCTCCACAGGGCTGGAATGAAAAACTGTTTTTT
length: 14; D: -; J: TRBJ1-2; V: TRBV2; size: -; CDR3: CASSTPGNTVGYTF; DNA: TGTGCCAGCAGCACCCCCGGGAACACGGTCGGCTACACCTTC
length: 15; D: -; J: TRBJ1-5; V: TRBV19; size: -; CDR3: CASSTTGLSNQPQHF; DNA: TGTGCCAGTAGTACGACAGGATTGAGCAATCAGCCCCAGCATTTT
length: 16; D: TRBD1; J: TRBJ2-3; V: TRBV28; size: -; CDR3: CASSQSGTGGTDTQYF; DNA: TGTGCCAGCAGTCAGTCCGGGACAGGGGGCACAGATACGCAGTATTTT
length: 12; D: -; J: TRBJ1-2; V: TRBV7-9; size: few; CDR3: CASSSREDGYTF; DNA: TGTGCCAGCAGCTCCAGGGAAGACGGCTACACCTTC
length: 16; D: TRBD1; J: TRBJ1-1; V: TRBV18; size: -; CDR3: CASSPNFGQGRTEAFF; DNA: TGTGCCAGCTCACCAAATTTCGGACAGGGGCGAACTGAAGCTTTCTTT